These T cell receptor beta chains were read from a single sample in a study of cytomegalovirus exposure and HLA in healthy donors. Clones were sequenced by immunoSEQ multiplex PCR, and TCRdb holds only the in-frame ones, with some missing. The sample contains fewer than 140,000 clones, about 75% of which appear only once. The source material was PBMCs. The receptors were gathered from a man aged 35 to 55 in good health and CMV-seronegative. CDR3s include the opening cysteine and the closing phenylalanine or tryptophan. A D gene is named only where the DNA matches it firmly. Clone size is stated in some rows and not others, as once, few, many or a class when expanded.

clone_size j_call v_call cdr3_length d_call cdr3_aa cdr3_nt
once TRBJ1-5 TRBV19 16 TRBD1 CASSIEGQYSNQPQHF TGTGCCAGTAGTATAGAGGGACAGTATAGCAATCAGCCCCAGCATTTT
few TRBJ1-1 TRBV2 14 TRBD1 CASRGDRLNTEAFF TGTGCCAGCAGGGGGGACAGGTTGAACACTGAAGCTTTCTTT
once TRBJ2-1 TRBV5-6 17 TRBD2 CASSLGGRGGFYNEQFF TGTGCCAGCAGCTTGGGGGGGCGGGGGGGTTTCTACAATGAGCAGTTCTTC
. TRBJ2-5 TRBV5-4 13 . CASSRDFQETQYF TGTGCCAGCAGCAGGGACTTTCAAGAGACCCAGTACTTC
. TRBJ1-2 TRBV29-1 13 . CSGWSVQNYGYTF TGCAGCGGTTGGTCGGTACAGAACTATGGCTACACCTTC
. TRBJ1-1 TRBV10-2 13 . CASSESPETAAFF TGCGCCAGCAGTGAATCCCCTGAGACTGCAGCTTTCTTT
. TRBJ2-1 TRBV6-6 16 TRBD2 CASSLGLAGRWDEQFF TGTGCCAGCAGCCTGGGACTAGCGGGGAGGTGGGATGAGCAGTTCTTC
. TRBJ2-3 TRBV4-1 15 TRBD1 CASGISQGVLNTQYF TGCGCCAGCGGGATCAGTCAGGGGGTTTTAAATACGCAGTATTTT
few TRBJ2-3 TRBV4-1 17 TRBD2 CASSQPLLAGGTDTQYF TGCGCCAGCAGCCAACCTCTTCTAGCGGGGGGCACAGATACGCAGTATTTT
. TRBJ2-7 TRBV18 14 . CASSPDVGPYEQYF TGTGCCAGCTCACCAGACGTGGGCCCCTACGAGCAGTACTTC
. TRBJ1-1 TRBV29-1 13 . CSVGAAADTEAFF TGCAGCGTCGGAGCGGCCGCCGACACTGAAGCTTTCTTT
. TRBJ2-7 TRBV7-2 14 TRBD1 CASSPQGGPYEQYF TGTGCCAGCAGCCCACAGGGGGGACCCTACGAGCAGTACTTC
few TRBJ1-3 TRBV2 14 . CASSSGDSGNTIYF TGTGCCAGCAGTTCAGGGGACTCTGGAAACACCATATATTTT
. TRBJ1-3 TRBV7-9 16 . CASSLKEGLSGNTIYF TGTGCCAGCAGCTTAAAAGAGGGACTCTCTGGAAACACCATATATTTT
. TRBJ2-5 TRBV5-4 14 . CAGSLIGVQETQYF TGTGCCGGCAGCTTGATCGGGGTCCAAGAGACCCAGTACTTC
once TRBJ2-5 TRBV9 13 . CASSVAGEETQYF TGTGCCAGCAGCGTAGCGGGTGAAGAGACCCAGTACTTC
. TRBJ2-7 TRBV6-5 14 TRBD2 CASSSGGLAYEQYF TGTGCCAGCAGCAGCGGGGGGCTCGCCTACGAGCAGTACTTC
few TRBJ2-1 TRBV6-1 15 TRBD2 CASRAGTSGNNEQFF TGTGCCAGCCGCGCGGGGACTAGCGGAAACAATGAGCAGTTCTTC
. TRBJ2-7 TRBV4-2 14 . CASSQGGEIYEQYF TGTGCCAGCAGCCAAGGCGGGGAGATCTACGAGCAGTACTTC
. TRBJ1-5 TRBV6-1 13 . CASSPQGDQPQHF TGTGCCAGCAGCCCGCAGGGTGATCAGCCCCAGCATTTT
. TRBJ1-2 TRBV7-9 16 . CASSSYSREEFGGYTF TGTGCCAGCAGCTCATATTCTAGGGAGGAATTCGGTGGCTACACCTTC
. TRBJ1-4 TRBV11-1 12 . CASSFEGEKLFF TGTGCCAGCAGCTTTGAGGGTGAAAAACTGTTTTTT
. TRBJ1-5 TRBV19 13 . CASSMSGDQPQHF TGTGCCAGTAGTATGTCAGGGGATCAGCCCCAGCATTTT
few TRBJ2-7 TRBV15 15 . CATSRETHSPYEQYF TGTGCCACCAGCAGAGAAACACACAGCCCCTACGAGCAGTACTTC
. TRBJ1-6 TRBV5-6 15 TRBD1 CASSLLRDRGSPLHF TGTGCCAGCAGCTTACTCCGGGACAGGGGTTCACCCCTCCACTTT
. TRBJ2-7 TRBV2 13 . CASSEDISYEQYF TGTGCCAGCAGTGAAGACATCTCCTACGAGCAGTACTTC
. TRBJ2-4 TRBV19 14 TRBD2 CASSTSGGADIQYF TGTGCCAGTAGTACTAGCGGGGGGGCAGACATTCAGTACTTC
. TRBJ2-5 TRBV19 14 . CASSIPGQQETQYF TGTGCCAGTAGTATTCCAGGACAGCAAGAGACCCAGTACTTC
. TRBJ2-2 TRBV10-3 17 TRBD1 CAISGDSPASATGELFF TGTGCCATCAGTGGGGACAGCCCGGCAAGTGCCACCGGGGAGCTGTTTTTT
. TRBJ2-3 TRBV6-6 16 . CASRKGAELSTDTQYF TGTGCCAGCAGAAAAGGGGCGGAACTTAGCACAGATACGCAGTATTTT
. TRBJ2-5 TRBV7-7 13 . CASSADRSETQYF TGTGCCAGCAGCGCGGACAGATCAGAGACCCAGTACTTC
. TRBJ1-2 TRBV5-8 14 TRBD1 CASSSKDRVMSYTF TGTGCCAGCAGCTCTAAGGACAGGGTTATGAGCTACACCTTC
. TRBJ2-7 TRBV5-4 18 TRBD1 CASSLRAAFQGASYEQYF TGTGCCAGCAGCTTAAGAGCGGCTTTCCAGGGGGCCTCCTACGAGCAGTACTTC
. TRBJ1-1 TRBV6-1 16 TRBD1 CASSERGDRSSTEAFF TGTGCCAGCAGTGAACGGGGGGACAGGTCGAGCACTGAAGCTTTCTTT
. TRBJ2-1 TRBV6-6 16 TRBD2 CASASGRGIAYNEQFF TGTGCCAGCGCGTCCGGGCGGGGGATCGCCTACAATGAGCAGTTCTTC
. TRBJ1-1 TRBV5-4 15 . CASSFDSRGDTKAFF TGTGCCAGCAGCTTTGACTCTCGAGGGGACACTAAAGCTTTCTTT
. TRBJ2-1 TRBV5-6 17 TRBD2 CASSRGGGGVSYNEQFF TGTGCCAGCAGCCGGGGGGGTGGAGGAGTCTCCTACAATGAGCAGTTCTTC
. TRBJ2-2 TRBV7-2 12 . CASSPTAGELFF TGTGCCAGCAGCCCAACGGCCGGGGAGCTGTTTTTT
. TRBJ2-1 TRBV4-1 17 . CASSQVGGRGTGNEQFF TGCGCCAGCAGCCAAGTGGGGGGCAGGGGGACCGGCAATGAGCAGTTCTTC
few TRBJ2-3 TRBV7-9 11 . CAAEVRDTQYF TGTGCCGCGGAGGTCAGAGATACGCAGTATTTT
. TRBJ2-3 TRBV2 14 TRBD1 CASCRDRGTDTQYF TGTGCCAGCTGCCGGGACAGGGGCACAGATACGCAGTATTTT
. TRBJ1-6 TRBV27 15 TRBD1 CASSPGQGPSSPLHF TGTGCCAGCAGTCCCGGACAGGGGCCGAGTTCACCCCTCCACTTT
. TRBJ2-5 TRBV5-1 14 . CASSLVLAQETQYF TGCGCCAGCAGCTTGGTCCTAGCGCAAGAGACCCAGTACTTC
. TRBJ1-1 TRBV16 14 . CASSQSRGKAEAFF TGTGCCAGCAGCCAATCACGGGGGAAGGCTGAAGCTTTCTTT
. TRBJ1-1 TRBV27 16 . CASSPPLSQRNTEAFF TGTGCCAGCAGTCCGCCTCTCTCCCAGCGGAACACTGAAGCTTTCTTT
. TRBJ2-1 TRBV2 14 TRBD1 CASSEMTGVNEQFF TGTGCCAGCAGTGAAATGACAGGGGTAAATGAGCAGTTCTTC
few TRBJ1-4 TRBV9 13 . CASSSTSGEKLFF TGTGCCAGCAGCTCTACGTCCGGTGAAAAACTGTTTTTT
few TRBJ1-2 TRBV2 16 TRBD1 CASSELPRGRSGSYTF TGTGCCAGCAGTGAACTGCCGAGGGGGCGGTCAGGAAGCTACACCTTC